Listed below are T cell receptor beta chains from one sample, sequenced in a study of cytomegalovirus exposure and HLA in healthy donors. Method: immunoSEQ multiplex PCR; TCRdb's copy keeps in-frame clones and lacks some. The sample yields under 130,000 clones, around 87% seen once. Sequencing was performed on PBMCs. The receptors were sampled from a woman aged 18-35 years in good health and CMV-seropositive. Both conserved end residues are part of each CDR3. The D gene is left open where the match is weak. Clone size is given for some rows only: seen once, a few or many times, or a class if the clone is expanded.

clone size	V gene	J gene	D gene	CDR3 DNA	CDR3 protein
once	TRBV5-1	TRBJ2-5	-	TGCGCCAGCAGCTTGGAGTCAGGGAGGGAGACCCAGTACTTC	CASSLESGRETQYF
-	TRBV2	TRBJ1-1	-	TGTGCCAGCAGTGAAGGGGGCGGGAACACTGAAGCTTTCTTT	CASSEGGGNTEAFF
-	TRBV5-4	TRBJ2-5	-	TGTGCCAGCAGCTCACAAGAGACCCAGTACTTC	CASSSQETQYF
-	TRBV19	TRBJ2-7	-	TGTGCCAGTAGTATAGGTGGAGGCTCCTACGAGCAGTACTTC	CASSIGGGSYEQYF
-	TRBV9	TRBJ2-7	TRBD1	TGTGCCAGCAGCGGGCCTACCCCAGGGGGCGAGCAGTACTTC	CASSGPTPGGEQYF
once	TRBV27	TRBJ2-1	TRBD2	TGTGCCAGCAGTCTAACAGCGGGAGCGTTGTATGAGCAGTTCTTC	CASSLTAGALYEQFF
once	TRBV6-6	TRBJ1-5	-	TGTGCCAGCAGTCTCTTGGGCAGCAATCAGCCCCAGCATTTT	CASSLLGSNQPQHF
-	TRBV21-1	TRBJ1-6	-	TGTGCCAGCAGCAAAGTGGAGACTTATAATTCACCCCTCCACTTT	CASSKVETYNSPLHF
once	TRBV12-2	TRBJ2-7	-	TGTGCAAGTCGCTTAAAGGTCCCCACTGATGTAGCGGGTAACGAGCAGTACTTC	CASRLKVPTDVAGNEQYF
-	TRBV14	TRBJ1-2	-	TGTGCCAGCAGCCAAGATTATAGCAGGGGAGGCTACACCTTC	CASSQDYSRGGYTF
once	TRBV20-1	TRBJ2-1	-	TGCAGTGCTAGTACTAATGAGCAGTTCTTC	CSASTNEQFF
-	TRBV27	TRBJ2-7	-	TGTGCCAGCAGTCCCTCCTCCTACTACGAGCAGTACTTC	CASSPSSYYEQYF
-	TRBV5-1	TRBJ2-7	TRBD1	TGCGCCAGCAGCCCCATGACAGGGGAGGCCTACGAGCAGTACTTC	CASSPMTGEAYEQYF
-	TRBV5-4	TRBJ2-1	TRBD2	TGTGCCAGCAGCCACCAGCGGGGGGCCTCCTACAATGAGCAGTTCTTC	CASSHQRGASYNEQFF
-	TRBV5-1	TRBJ1-1	TRBD1	TGCGCCAGCAGCAGACAGGGCAGTAGCACTGAAGCTTTCTTT	CASSRQGSSTEAFF
-	TRBV9	TRBJ2-6	-	TGTGCCAGCAGCGTCACAGGCGACTCTGGGGCCAACGTCCTGACTTTC	CASSVTGDSGANVLTF
-	TRBV27	TRBJ1-2	-	TGTGCCAGCAGTTTCGATGGGGCACTGGGCTACACCTTC	CASSFDGALGYTF
-	TRBV28	TRBJ2-7	TRBD2	TGTGCCAGCAGTTTAAGGCTAGCGGGAGACGAGCAGTACTTC	CASSLRLAGDEQYF
-	TRBV6-6	TRBJ1-5	-	TGTGCCAGCAGCCCTAACGGAGGACAGCCCCAGCATTTT	CASSPNGGQPQHF
-	TRBV6-1	TRBJ1-2	-	TGTGCCAGCAGTGAATATTCTAAAGCCTGGGGCTACACCTTC	CASSEYSKAWGYTF
-	TRBV5-1	TRBJ2-1	TRBD2	TGCGCCAGCAGGGAAACCTCTAGCGGGAGGTATAACAATGAGCAGTTCTTC	CASRETSSGRYNNEQFF
-	TRBV6-5	TRBJ2-1	-	TGTGCCAGCGGGTCTGTGGACAGCGCCTACAATGAGCAGTTCTTC	CASGSVDSAYNEQFF
many	TRBV28	TRBJ1-1	-	TGTGCCAGCAGCCCTAGGACTGAAGCTTTCTTT	CASSPRTEAFF
once	TRBV11-2	TRBJ1-6	-	TGTGCCAGCAGCTTTTTCCAGGGTGGGAATTCACCCCTCCACTTT	CASSFFQGGNSPLHF